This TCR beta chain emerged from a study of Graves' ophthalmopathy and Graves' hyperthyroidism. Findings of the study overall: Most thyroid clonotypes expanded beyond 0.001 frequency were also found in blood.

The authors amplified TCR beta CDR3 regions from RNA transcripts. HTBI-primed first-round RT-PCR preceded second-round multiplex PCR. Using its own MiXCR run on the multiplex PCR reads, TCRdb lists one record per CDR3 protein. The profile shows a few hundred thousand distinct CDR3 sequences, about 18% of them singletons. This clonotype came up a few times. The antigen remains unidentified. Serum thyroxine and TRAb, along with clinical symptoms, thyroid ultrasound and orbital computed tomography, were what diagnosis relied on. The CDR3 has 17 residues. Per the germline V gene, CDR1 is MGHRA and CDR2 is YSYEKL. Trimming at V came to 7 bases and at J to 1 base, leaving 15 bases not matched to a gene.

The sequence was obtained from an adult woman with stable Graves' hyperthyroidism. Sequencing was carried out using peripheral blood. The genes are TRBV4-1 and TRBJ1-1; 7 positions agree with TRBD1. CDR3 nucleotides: TGCGCCAGCAACCGAGGACAGGTTGGAGGGGAGAACACTGAAGCTTTCTTT. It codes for CASNRGQVGGENTEAFF.